This passage covers 27 T cell receptor beta chains from one sample sequenced in a study of T cell responses to AZD1222 COVID-19 vaccine. Sequencing used immunoSEQ multiplex PCR; TCRdb keeps in-frame clones, though not all of them. The data contain some 150,000 clones, around 89% of them seen just once; the ten biggest clones take up approximately 2.1%. Specimen: peripheral blood, collected on day 0 of AZD1222 vaccination. Receptors originate from an adult in good health.

The rearrangement links TRBV4-2 to TRBJ2-7; 9 bases fit TRBD2. V dropped 1 base and J dropped 4; count of bases not matched to a gene: 5. The CDR3 totals 15 residues. The V gene's germline CDR1 is LGHNA and CDR2 YNFKEQ. Here the CDR3 reads CASSQVLAGNYEQYF. DNA for the CDR3: TGTGCCAGCAGCCAAGTTCTAGCGGGAAATTACGAGCAGTACTTC.

The genes are TRBV24-1 and TRBJ1-2; 9 bases fit TRBD1. The CDR3 is made up of 16 amino acids. Germline V gene sequence: CDR1 KGHDR, CDR2 SFDVKD. J lost 3 bases, V lost 8 bases, and 12 bases had no gene match. CDR3 loop: CATTESRDRVHYGYTF. CDR3 coding DNA: TGTGCCACCACTGAAAGTAGGGACAGGGTACACTATGGCTACACCTTC.

The V gene is TRBV5-8, the J gene TRBJ1-1; 9 bases align to TRBD1. CDR1 is SGHTS and CDR2 is YDEGEE in the germline V gene. The length of the CDR3 is 13 residues. V lost 4 bases and J lost 7; bases outside the gene matches: 5. The CDR3 sequence: CASSTGGRNEAFF. CDR3 DNA: TGTGCCAGCAGCACAGGGGGCAGGAATGAAGCTTTCTTT.

The CDR3: CAWSVSAAVNIQYF. The CDR3 bases are TGTGCCTGGAGTGTCTCCGCAGCAGTAAACATTCAGTACTTC. The chain combines TRBV30 with TRBJ2-4; no clear D. The V end was cut by 0 bases, the J end by 6 bases, with 12 bases between. The CDR3 runs to 14 residues. Germline values: CDR1 GTSNPN, CDR2 SVGIG (reference sequence).

This chain joins TRBV15 and TRBJ2-7; D is perhaps TRBD1 or TRBD2 (5 bases each). CDR1 and CDR2 from the germline V gene are LNHNV and YYDKDF (reference sequence). The length of the CDR3 is 14 residues. Deletions cut 5 bases from V and 0 bases from J, with 11 bases between. The CDR3 loop reads CATSPRGPSYEQYF. The CDR3 nucleotides are TGTGCCACCAGCCCCCGGGGCCCCTCCTACGAGCAGTACTTC.

This chain connects TRBV5-4 to TRBJ2-2; TRBD1 matches at 10 bases. The V gene end was trimmed by 4 bases and the J gene end by 4 bases; junction bases not matched to a gene: 4. Germline CDR1 and CDR2: SGHNT and YYREEE (reference sequence). The CDR3 totals 15 residues. This CDR3 reads CASSRRTGGTGELFF. DNA of the CDR3: TGTGCCAGCAGCAGACGGACAGGGGGCACCGGGGAGCTGTTTTTT.

This clone showed up just a few times. The sample carries other DNA sequences with the same CDR3. The DNA for the CDR3 is TGTGCCAGCAGCTTAGTAGATGAAAAACTGTTTTTT. Translation gives CASSLVDEKLFF. V gene TRBV7-9 combines with J gene TRBJ1-4; D not certain. Germline CDR1 is SEHNR and CDR2 is FQNEAQ (reference sequence). The CDR3 consists of 12 residues. V shed 1 base and J shed 6 bases, with 3 bases lying between them.

This chain links TRBV25-1 with TRBJ1-4, with D hard to call. Trimming stripped 4 bases from V and 13 bases from J, with 13 bases between. This CDR3 spans 12 amino acids. The germline V gene encodes CDR1 MGHDK and CDR2 SYGVNS. The CDR3 sequence: CASSAVGEILFF. The CDR3 nucleotides are TGTGCCAGCAGTGCCGTCGGGGAGATACTGTTTTTT. Using reference TRBV25-1 and TRBJ1-4 for the parts outside the CDR3, the full variable domain is EADIYQTPRYLVIGTGKKITLECSQTMGHDKMYWYQQDPGMELHLIHYSYGVNSTEKGDLSSESTVSRIRTEHFPLTLESARPSHTSQYLCASSAVGEILFFGSGTQLSVL.

The chain has TRBV2 and TRBJ1-2; D is perhaps TRBD1 (5 bases). The CDR3 has 14 amino acids. The V end lost 3 bases, the J end lost 3 bases, and 11 bases lay between the germline ends. Germline V lookup: CDR1 SNHLY, CDR2 FYNNEI. CDR3 loop: CASSDQGQDYGYTF. The DNA for the CDR3 is TGTGCCAGCAGTGACCAGGGCCAGGACTATGGCTACACCTTC.

V usage is TRBV5-1 and J usage is TRBJ2-1, with D tentatively TRBD1 (6 bases). Germline-derived CDR1 and CDR2 are SGHRS and YFSETQ. Trimming stripped 0 bases from V and 9 bases from J, with 16 bases between. The CDR3 is 15 amino acids. DNA of the CDR3: TGCGCCAGCAGCTTGGAGGACAGTAGCTTCGGTGAGCAGTTCTTC. This gives the protein CASSLEDSSFGEQFF.

In this sample, this clone turned up once. The chain combines TRBV6-5 with TRBJ2-1; D call uncertain. This CDR3 is 11 amino acids long. Between the trimmed V and J ends, which lost 5 bases and 9 bases, there was a span of 8 bases. Germline V gives CDR1 MNHEY, CDR2 SVGAGI. The CDR3 reads CASSQYGEQFF. Written as DNA, the CDR3 is TGTGCCAGCAGTCAATACGGTGAGCAGTTCTTC.

The chain joins TRBV6-5 to TRBJ1-2, with D maybe TRBD1 (6 bases). The V end was cut by 2 bases, the J end by 6 bases, with 10 bases between. The CDR3 is 13 residues long. Germline V lookup: CDR1 MNHEY, CDR2 SVGAGI. The CDR3 loop reads CASSYGQGNGYTF. The DNA for the CDR3 is TGTGCCAGCAGTTACGGGCAGGGGAATGGCTACACCTTC.

This clone was seen a single time. The CDR3 protein is CATSDSAGSNEQFF. The DNA for the CDR3 is TGTGCCACCAGTGATTCTGCGGGTTCCAATGAGCAGTTCTTC. The chain combines TRBV24-1 with TRBJ2-1; D might be TRBD2 (5 bases). The CDR3 runs to 14 residues. Deletions cut 2 bases from V and 6 bases from J, with 10 bases between. The germline CDR1 and CDR2 sequences are KGHDR and SFDVKD.

The chain links TRBV11-3 to TRBJ1-3; D is ambiguous. With 8 bases removed from V and 0 bases from J, the gap between germline ends came to 11 bases. Germline V lookup: CDR1 SGHNT, CDR2 YENEEA. The CDR3 loop spans 14 amino acids. The DNA for the CDR3 is TGTGCCAGCTCCCCCGGAGACTCTGGAAACACCATATATTTT. It translates to CASSPGDSGNTIYF.

This rearrangement joins TRBV18 to TRBJ1-2; D unresolved. Per the germline V gene, CDR1 is KGHSH and CDR2 is LQKENI. This CDR3 has 14 amino acids. Trimming removed 3 bases at V and 4 bases at J, with 12 bases between. The DNA of the CDR3 is TGTGCCAGCTCACCCCGGGCCGAATCCTATGGCTACACCTTC. It specifies CASSPRAESYGYTF.

The V call is TRBV6-5, the J call TRBJ2-2; D remains unclear. The CDR3 is made up of 14 amino acids. V dropped 6 bases and J dropped 7 bases, with 15 bases sitting between them. In germline, CDR1 is MNHEY, CDR2 SVGAGI. The CDR3 region is CASSIPATGGELFF. CDR3 bases: TGTGCCAGCAGCATTCCCGCGACTGGCGGGGAGCTGTTTTTT.

V usage is TRBV11-3 and J usage is TRBJ2-1; D gene unclear. The CDR3 sequence is 15 residues long. Germline CDR1 SGHNT, CDR2 YENEEA. Trimming took 5 bases from V and 5 from J, leaving 16 bases between them. The DNA of the CDR3 is TGTGCCAGCAGCCCCCGGAAGGGTCCAAACAATGAGCAGTTCTTC. Its protein product is CASSPRKGPNNEQFF.

This clone was seen once. The chain employs TRBV19 and TRBJ2-7; TRBD2 matches 12 bases. After removal of 11 bases from V and 1 base from J, the junction contained 3 bases not matched to a gene. CDR1 and CDR2 from the germline V gene are LNHDA and SQIVND (reference sequence). The CDR3 contains 13 residues. Here the CDR3 DNA reads TGTGCCGCAGGACTAGCGGGATCCTACGAGCAGTACTTC. Translation: CAAGLAGSYEQYF.

This clone was recorded many times. The J gene is TRBJ1-2, the V gene TRBV14, with 7 bases that match TRBD1. Looked up from germline, CDR1 is SGHDN and CDR2 is FVKESK. The CDR3 has 15 residues. The V gene end was trimmed by 3 bases and the J gene end by 5 bases; junction bases not matched to a gene: 9. CDR3 DNA sequence: TGTGCCAGCAGCCACGAGGGTCAGGGGGTATATGGCTACACCTTC. Protein product: CASSHEGQGVYGYTF.

The genes are TRBV19 and TRBJ2-1; 9 nucleotides line up with TRBD2. V trimming: 5 bases; J trimming: 10 bases; junction bases outside the gene matches: 12. Germline-derived CDR1 and CDR2 are LNHDA and SQIVND (reference sequence). CDR3 length equals 15 residues. DNA of the CDR3: TGTGCCAGTAGTCCCGGGGGGACTAGCCCTTCGGAGCAGTTCTTC. This translates into CASSPGGTSPSEQFF.

This sequence joins TRBV7-2 and TRBJ2-7, with D tentatively TRBD1 (5 bases). V dropped 3 bases and J dropped 3 bases, with 12 bases sitting between them. This CDR3 is 14 amino acids long. Per the germline V gene, CDR1 is SGHTA and CDR2 is FQGNSA. As DNA, the CDR3 is TGTGCCAGCAGCTTTTACCGTGACAGCTACGAGCAGTACTTC. Its protein is CASSFYRDSYEQYF.

The chain employs TRBV3-1 (or the pseudogene TRBV3-2) and TRBJ1-1; D unclear. Germline values: CDR1 LGHDT, CDR2 YNNKEL (reference sequence). The CDR3 has 14 residues. V was shortened by 1 base and J by 1 base, with 7 bases between the two germline ends. CDR3 nucleotide sequence: TGTGCCAGCAGCCAAGCTAACGGGAACACTGAAGCTTTCTTT. Its protein is CASSQANGNTEAFF.

The chain recombines TRBV7-6 with TRBJ1-2, with D possibly being TRBD1 (6 bases). CDR1 and CDR2 (germline): SGHVS, FNYEAQ. CDR3 length: 13 amino acids. The ends were cut back, 5 bases at V and 4 bases at J, with 11 bases in the middle. The CDR3 DNA reads TGTGCCAGCAGCCTGGACAGATTCTATGGCTACACCTTC. It translates to CASSLDRFYGYTF.

The V call is TRBV28, the J call TRBJ1-5; D ambiguous. Germline CDR1 and CDR2: MDHEN and SYDVKM. V was trimmed by 5 bases and J by 5 bases, leaving 19 bases between them. The CDR3 is 16 residues long. CDR3 in amino acids: CASSPPRRPRYQPQHF. In nucleotides, the CDR3 is TGTGCCAGCAGTCCCCCCCGCAGGCCCCGATATCAGCCCCAGCATTTT.

This chain joins TRBV6-5 and TRBJ2-2; 11 nucleotides agree with TRBD2. The CDR3 spans 14 residues. With 4 bases clipped from V and 6 bases from J, the junction kept 1 base outside the gene matches. Per the germline V gene, CDR1 is MNHEY and CDR2 is SVGAGI. The CDR3 nucleotides read TGTGCCAGCAGTTTGGGACTAGCGGCCGGGGAGCTGTTTTTT. It encodes CASSLGLAAGELFF.

This clone came up once. The chain carries TRBV6-2 or TRBV6-3 and TRBJ1-2; D not resolved. Per the germline V gene, CDR1 is MNHEY and CDR2 is SVGEGT. The CDR3 sequence is 12 residues long. Trimming stripped 6 bases from V and 5 bases from J, with 10 bases between. The CDR3 is CASSRAFYGYTF. CDR3 sequence (DNA): TGTGCCAGCAGCCGAGCCTTTTATGGCTACACCTTC.

The chain carries TRBV20-1 and TRBJ2-3; no definite D call. CDR1 is DFQATT and CDR2 is SNEGSKA in the germline V gene (reference sequence). CDR3 size: 11 residues. V was trimmed by 3 bases and J by 5 bases, leaving 6 bases between them. CDR3 nucleotide sequence: TGCAGTGCTAGTTGGGTAGATACGCAGTATTTT. It is translated as CSASWVDTQYF.